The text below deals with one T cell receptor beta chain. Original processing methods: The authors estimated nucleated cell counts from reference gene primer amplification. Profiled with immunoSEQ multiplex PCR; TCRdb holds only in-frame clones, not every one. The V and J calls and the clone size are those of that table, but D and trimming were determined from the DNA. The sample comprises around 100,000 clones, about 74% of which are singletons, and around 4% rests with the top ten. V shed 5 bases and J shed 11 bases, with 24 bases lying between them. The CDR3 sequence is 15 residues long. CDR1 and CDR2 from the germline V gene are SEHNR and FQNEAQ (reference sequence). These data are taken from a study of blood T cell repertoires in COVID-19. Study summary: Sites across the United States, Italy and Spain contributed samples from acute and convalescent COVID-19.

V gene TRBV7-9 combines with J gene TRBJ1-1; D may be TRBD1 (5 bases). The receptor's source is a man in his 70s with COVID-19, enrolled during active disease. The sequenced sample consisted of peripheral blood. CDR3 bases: TGTGCCAGCAGCCCCATAGGACACGTTCAAAGTTCTGCTTTCTTT. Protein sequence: CASSPIGHVQSSAFF.